The present T cell receptor (beta chain) was sequenced within a study of blood T cell repertoires in COVID-19. Here immunoSEQ multiplex PCR was the method, and the copy in TCRdb shows in-frame clones only, minus some. The sample gives around 110,000 clones, about nine tenths of which show up once; 1.8% is in the top ten. The CDR3 spans 16 residues. Per the germline V gene, CDR1 is SGHDT and CDR2 is YYEEEE. Trimming shortened V by 1 base and J by 0 bases, and 11 bases separated the two germline ends. V gene TRBV5-6 combines with J gene TRBJ2-1, with no clear D. Sequences were obtained from peripheral blood. This clonotype originated in a human donor with active COVID-19. The donor label of this sample is uncertain. CDR3 protein: CASSLLPTSSYNEQFF. The CDR3 DNA follows: TGTGCCAGCAGCTTGCTCCCGACAAGCTCCTACAATGAGCAGTTCTTC.